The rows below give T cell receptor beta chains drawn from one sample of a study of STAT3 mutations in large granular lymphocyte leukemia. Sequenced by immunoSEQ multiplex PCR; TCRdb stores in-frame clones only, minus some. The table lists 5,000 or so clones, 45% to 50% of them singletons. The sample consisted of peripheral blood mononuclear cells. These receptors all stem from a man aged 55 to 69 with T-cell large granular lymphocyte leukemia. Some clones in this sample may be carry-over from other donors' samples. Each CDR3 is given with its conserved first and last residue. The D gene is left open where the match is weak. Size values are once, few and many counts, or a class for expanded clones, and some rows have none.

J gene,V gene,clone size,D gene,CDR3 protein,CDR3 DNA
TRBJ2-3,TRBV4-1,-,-,CASSPSTSTDTQYF,TGCGCCAGCAGCCCGAGTACTAGCACAGATACGCAGTATTTT
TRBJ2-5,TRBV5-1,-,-,CASSYQETQYF,TGCGCCAGCTCCTACCAAGAGACCCAGTACTTC
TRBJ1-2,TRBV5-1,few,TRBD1,CASSSSGQGKGYTF,TGCGCCAGCAGCTCCTCAGGACAGGGTAAAGGCTACACCTTC
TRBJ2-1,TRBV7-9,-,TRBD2,CASNSGGQGEQFF,TGTGCCAGCAACTCGGGGGGGCAGGGTGAGCAGTTCTTC
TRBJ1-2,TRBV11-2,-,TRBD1,CASSLTGDWGYTF,TGTGCCAGCAGCTTAACAGGGGATTGGGGCTACACCTTC
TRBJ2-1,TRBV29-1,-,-,CSVEGVGSSYNEQFF,TGCAGCGTTGAGGGGGTTGGAAGCTCCTACAATGAGCAGTTCTTC
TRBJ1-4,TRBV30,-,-,CAWSEGTVTNEKLFF,TGTGCCTGGAGTGAGGGGACGGTAACTAATGAAAAACTGTTTTTT
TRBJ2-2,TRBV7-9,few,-,CASSIRQSGELFF,TGTGCCAGCAGCATTCGACAGTCCGGGGAGCTGTTTTTT
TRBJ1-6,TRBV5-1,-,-,CASSFDRYNSPLHF,TGCGCCAGCAGCTTCGACAGGTATAATTCACCCCTCCACTTT
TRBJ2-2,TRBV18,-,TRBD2,CASSPIQVREGPAGELFF,TGTGCCAGCTCACCGATTCAGGTGCGGGAGGGCCCAGCCGGGGAGCTGTTTTTT
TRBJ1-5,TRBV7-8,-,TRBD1,CASSLTGRQPQHF,TGTGCCAGCAGCCTGACAGGGCGGCAGCCCCAGCATTTT
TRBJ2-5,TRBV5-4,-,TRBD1,CASSSPQGETQYF,TGTGCCAGCAGCTCCCCACAGGGGGAGACCCAGTACTTC
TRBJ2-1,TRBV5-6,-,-,CASSFGPSQFF,TGTGCCAGCAGCTTCGGGCCTTCGCAGTTCTTC
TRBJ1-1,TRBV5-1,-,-,CASSLRAPQREAFF,TGCGCCAGCAGCTTGCGCGCACCCCAACGTGAAGCTTTCTTT